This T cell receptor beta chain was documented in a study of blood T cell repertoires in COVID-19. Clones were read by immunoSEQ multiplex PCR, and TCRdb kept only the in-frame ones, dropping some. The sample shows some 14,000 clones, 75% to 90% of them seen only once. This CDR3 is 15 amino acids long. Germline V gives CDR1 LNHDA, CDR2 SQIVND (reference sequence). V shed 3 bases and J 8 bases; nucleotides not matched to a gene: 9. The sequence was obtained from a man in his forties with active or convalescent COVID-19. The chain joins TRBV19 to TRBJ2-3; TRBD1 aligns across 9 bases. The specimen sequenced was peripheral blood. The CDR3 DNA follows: TGTGCCAGTAGTATCGGGACAGGGCGCCGTGGTACGCAGTATTTT. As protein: CASSIGTGRRGTQYF.